The rows below give T cell receptor beta chains drawn from one sample of a study of cytomegalovirus exposure and HLA in healthy donors. Profiled with immunoSEQ multiplex PCR; TCRdb holds only in-frame clones, not every one. This table has 150,000 to 250,000 clones, less than 80% appearing once. The material sequenced was PBMCs. The source is a woman aged 25 to 39 in good health and CMV-seropositive. CDR3s leave out the opening cysteine and the closing phenylalanine or tryptophan. A row's size may be missing; if present it is once, few, many or a size class.

CDR3aa: ASSLGSTGGGYEQY
j_gene: TRBJ2-7
v_gene: TRBV5-1
abundance: .

CDR3aa: ASSLGQGAVGGYT
j_gene: TRBJ1-2
v_gene: TRBV5-8
abundance: .

CDR3aa: ASGRSGKRGEQY
j_gene: TRBJ2-7
v_gene: TRBV2
abundance: .

CDR3aa: ASSLDAGAYEQY
j_gene: TRBJ2-7
v_gene: TRBV5-4
abundance: .

CDR3aa: SVVDFEQF
j_gene: TRBJ2-1
v_gene: TRBV29-1
abundance: .

CDR3aa: ASSEVGTATNEKLF
j_gene: TRBJ1-4
v_gene: TRBV2
abundance: .

CDR3aa: ASSLKQGKMHGELF
j_gene: TRBJ2-2
v_gene: TRBV5-6
abundance: .

CDR3aa: ASSPAGGMNTEAF
j_gene: TRBJ1-1
v_gene: TRBV27
abundance: once

CDR3aa: ASSPDGRSLNTEAF
j_gene: TRBJ1-1
v_gene: TRBV7-2
abundance: .

CDR3aa: ASQGGFTGELF
j_gene: TRBJ2-2
v_gene: TRBV6-1
abundance: .

CDR3aa: AWSDISAEAF
j_gene: TRBJ1-1
v_gene: TRBV30
abundance: .

CDR3aa: ASSGQGQSSGNTIY
j_gene: TRBJ1-3
v_gene: TRBV9
abundance: .

CDR3aa: ASSMGQDQPQH
j_gene: TRBJ1-5
v_gene: TRBV18
abundance: .

CDR3aa: ASSLSHPQGDGYT
j_gene: TRBJ1-2
v_gene: TRBV28
abundance: .

CDR3aa: ASSVASRTGKGEQF
j_gene: TRBJ2-1
v_gene: TRBV9
abundance: .

CDR3aa: ACVGGDPPNTGELF
j_gene: TRBJ2-2
v_gene: TRBV30
abundance: .

CDR3aa: AILEQGNEEKLF
j_gene: TRBJ1-4
v_gene: TRBV10-3
abundance: .

CDR3aa: SSSLPTEKNIQY
j_gene: TRBJ2-4
v_gene: TRBV7-9
abundance: .

CDR3aa: ASSTSGTSYEQY
j_gene: TRBJ2-7
v_gene: TRBV18
abundance: .

CDR3aa: ASSPGGENGYT
j_gene: TRBJ1-2
v_gene: TRBV18
abundance: .

CDR3aa: ASSEPTGASPLH
j_gene: TRBJ1-6
v_gene: TRBV10-1
abundance: .

CDR3aa: ASSYKGQVPGELF
j_gene: TRBJ2-2
v_gene: TRBV27
abundance: .

CDR3aa: ASRRTGTGYTEAF
j_gene: TRBJ1-1
v_gene: TRBV7-2
abundance: .

CDR3aa: ASSYTTGHKTGYT
j_gene: TRBJ1-2
v_gene: TRBV7-8
abundance: .

CDR3aa: ASSVGGTPGETQY
j_gene: TRBJ2-5
v_gene: TRBV9
abundance: .

CDR3aa: ASSYSYLDRTYEQY
j_gene: TRBJ2-7
v_gene: TRBV6-6
abundance: .

CDR3aa: ASSDWGQGTYEQY
j_gene: TRBJ2-7
v_gene: TRBV25-1
abundance: .

CDR3aa: ASSSREDEQY
j_gene: TRBJ2-7
v_gene: TRBV5-1
abundance: .

CDR3aa: ASSHRWLAGFEQY
j_gene: TRBJ2-7
v_gene: TRBV11-3
abundance: .

CDR3aa: ASTLGFQAGTEAF
j_gene: TRBJ1-1
v_gene: TRBV6-4
abundance: .

CDR3aa: ASSLDISGGDTQY
j_gene: TRBJ2-5
v_gene: TRBV11-2
abundance: .

CDR3aa: ASSALAGTLVNEQF
j_gene: TRBJ2-1
v_gene: TRBV9
abundance: .

CDR3aa: AIKDGSLAGGSTDTQY
j_gene: TRBJ2-3
v_gene: TRBV10-3
abundance: few

CDR3aa: ASSDRVTNYGYT
j_gene: TRBJ1-2
v_gene: TRBV6-1
abundance: .

CDR3aa: ASSQDPGGGWSYNEQF
j_gene: TRBJ2-1
v_gene: TRBV4-2
abundance: .

CDR3aa: ASSLGGSSGGYNEQF
j_gene: TRBJ2-1
v_gene: TRBV11-2
abundance: few

CDR3aa: ASSQDVTGKTDTQY
j_gene: TRBJ2-3
v_gene: TRBV4-3
abundance: .

CDR3aa: ASRKERNTGELF
j_gene: TRBJ2-2
v_gene: TRBV2
abundance: .

CDR3aa: ASSRETSVYEQY
j_gene: TRBJ2-7
v_gene: TRBV11-3
abundance: .

CDR3aa: ASSSPLGRNTGELF
j_gene: TRBJ2-2
v_gene: TRBV11-3
abundance: .

CDR3aa: ASSQAIPGGLDNEQF
j_gene: TRBJ2-1
v_gene: TRBV4-1
abundance: once

CDR3aa: ASSKRTSGASRAEQF
j_gene: TRBJ2-1
v_gene: TRBV11-3
abundance: .

CDR3aa: ATSRGAGHADEQY
j_gene: TRBJ2-7
v_gene: TRBV15
abundance: once

CDR3aa: ASSSGTGGSMPQH
j_gene: TRBJ1-5
v_gene: TRBV5-1
abundance: .

CDR3aa: ASSQTGEYGYT
j_gene: TRBJ1-2
v_gene: TRBV4-1
abundance: .

CDR3aa: AISGRGTRSTDTQY
j_gene: TRBJ2-3
v_gene: TRBV10-3
abundance: .

CDR3aa: ASSLEQGGEKLF
j_gene: TRBJ1-4
v_gene: TRBV5-6
abundance: .

CDR3aa: ASRYLSGMNTEAF
j_gene: TRBJ1-1
v_gene: TRBV5-4
abundance: .

CDR3aa: ASSPTLFWPEAF
j_gene: TRBJ1-1
v_gene: TRBV5-1
abundance: .

CDR3aa: ASSEQGFRQFGGNTIY
j_gene: TRBJ1-3
v_gene: TRBV2
abundance: once

CDR3aa: ASSITTGGPEETQY
j_gene: TRBJ2-5
v_gene: TRBV19
abundance: .

CDR3aa: ASSQGLAGGHEQY
j_gene: TRBJ2-7
v_gene: TRBV7-8
abundance: .

CDR3aa: ASSGGGDQPQH
j_gene: TRBJ1-5
v_gene: TRBV18
abundance: few